This TCR beta chain originates from a study of T-cell memory formation after mild COVID-19. TCRdb re-derived calls from the 5' RACE reads in MiXCR, one entry per CDR3 protein. The data show 170,000 or so distinct CDR3 sequences, with about a fifth seen just once and approximately 22% held by the top ten. Notes on the study in general: What remained unconfirmed was the SARS-CoV-2 specificity of second-wave clones peaking on day 37.

A few counts support this clonotype. What it binds is not known. Germline loops: CDR1 SGHTA, CDR2 FQGNSA. The CDR3 contains 17 residues. Unmatched junction bases numbered 8, after V lost 1 base and J lost 0 bases. This TCR came from an adult woman who had mild COVID-19 (a few samples of this study predate the infection). Cell type and time point are not known. The sample consisted of PBMCs or a T cell subset sorted from them (not recorded which). The genes are TRBV7-2 and TRBJ1-1; 7 bases are shared with TRBD1. The CDR3 region has the DNA TGTGCCAGCAGCTTAGAGGGGGCATTACACATGAACACTGAAGCTTTCTTT. It is translated as CASSLEGALHMNTEAFF.